This paragraph covers one TCR beta chain sequence. V lost 0 bases and J 0 bases, leaving 8 bases between the germline ends. CDR1 LGHNA and CDR2 YSLEER come from the germline V gene. There are 15 residues in the CDR3. TCRdb re-derived calls from the 5' RACE reads in MiXCR, one entry per CDR3 protein. The profile covers about 250,000 distinct CDR3 sequences, with about 8% appearing a single time and less than 4% taken by the ten largest. The data were taken from a study of identical twins. The sample was also reused in another study, on yellow fever vaccine responses in identical twins.

This chain uses TRBV4-3 with TRBJ1-2; a weak D match, TRBD1 (5 bases). The sequenced material came from CD8+ T cells sorted from blood. The clonotype comes from a woman aged 18-30 years in good health. Here the CDR3 reads CASSQDGGANYGYTF. The DNA for the CDR3 is TGCGCCAGCAGCCAAGATGGGGGAGCTAACTATGGCTACACCTTC.